Listed below are T cell receptor beta chains from one sample, sequenced in a study of blood T cells in healthy people across ages. TCRdb redid the calling of the 5' RACE reads with MiXCR, one entry per CDR3 protein. Here the sample spans some 1,500,000 distinct CDR3 sequences, 35% to 45% being singletons. Sequenced sample: blood. The receptors derive from a woman under 30 in good health. Each CDR3 is given with its conserved first and last residue. D genes are given only for firm matches. Rows may omit the clone size; those that give it use once, few, many or a size class.

.	TRBJ2-5	TRBV11-1	few	TGTGCCAGCAGCTTAACCCCTGGGGAGACCCAGTACTTC	CASSLTPGETQYF
.	TRBJ2-7	TRBV12-3/TRBV12-4	few	TGTGCCAGCAGAGTACAGGGAGACTACGAGCAGTACTTC	CASRVQGDYEQYF
.	TRBJ2-5	TRBV12-3/TRBV12-4	.	TGTGCCAGCAGAGAGGGGGTGTTGGAGACCCAGTACTTC	CASREGVLETQYF
.	TRBJ1-2	TRBV5-6	few	TGTGCCAGCAGCTTGACAATCCTCTATGGCTACACCTTC	CASSLTILYGYTF
.	TRBJ1-2	TRBV6-5	.	TGTGCCAGCCGAGGTGGTGACCGCTATGGCTACACCTTC	CASRGGDRYGYTF
.	TRBJ2-2	TRBV4-2	.	TGTGCCAGCTCCCAACGACGGACGGGGAACACCGGGGAGCTGTTTTTT	CASSQRRTGNTGELFF
.	TRBJ1-5	TRBV5-1	few	TGCGCCAGCAGCTTGGATGGGCAGCGCAATCAGCCCCAGCATTTT	CASSLDGQRNQPQHF
TRBD2	TRBJ2-7	TRBV10-3	.	TGTGCCATCAGTGAGTCGACACTAGCGAACGACGAGCAGTACTTC	CAISESTLANDEQYF
.	TRBJ2-7	TRBV10-2	.	TGCGCCAGCAGTGATAGGGACAACCCCTACGAGCAGTACTTC	CASSDRDNPYEQYF
.	TRBJ2-7	TRBV4-1	.	TGCGCCAGCAGTGGGGTGAACTGGGGGCGGAATGAGCAGTACTTC	CASSGVNWGRNEQYF
.	TRBJ1-2	TRBV20-1	.	TGCAGTGCTAGCAGGACTAACTATGGCTACACCTTC	CSASRTNYGYTF
.	TRBJ2-1	TRBV7-3	.	TGTGCCAGCAGCTTAACTCCGAGGGGAAGCAGGAATGAGCAGTTCTTC	CASSLTPRGSRNEQFF
.	TRBJ1-2	TRBV20-1	few	TGCAGTGCTCCTCAGGTTATAGTGGAGGACTATGGCTACACCTTC	CSAPQVIVEDYGYTF
TRBD1	TRBJ1-2	TRBV7-2	.	TGTGCCAGCAGCTTAGAAGGGGGCGCAAACCATGGCTACACCTTC	CASSLEGGANHGYTF
TRBD1	TRBJ2-7	TRBV4-1	once	TGCGCCAGCAGCCTTTCCCGGGACAGGGGGTACGAGCAGTACTTC	CASSLSRDRGYEQYF
.	TRBJ2-6	TRBV19	.	TGTGCCAGTAGGGCGACAGGAGCCTCTGGGGCCAACGTCCTGACTTTC	CASRATGASGANVLTF
TRBD2	TRBJ2-1	TRBV6-2/TRBV6-3	few	TGTGCCAGCAGAATAGCGGGGGGAGTCACCTACAATGTGCAGTTCTTC	CASRIAGGVTYNVQFF
.	TRBJ2-2	TRBV11-2	few	TGTGCCAGCAGCTTTCCAGGGAGATCCGGGGAGCTGTTTTTT	CASSFPGRSGELFF
.	TRBJ1-1	TRBV20-1	few	TGCAGTGCCCGCCACCGAGGGTCAGGAAACACTGAAGCTTTCTTT	CSARHRGSGNTEAFF
TRBD1	TRBJ1-2	TRBV4-3	few	TGCGCCAGCAGCCGGTACGGGAGTGACAGGGGGCTTTATGGCTACACCTTC	CASSRYGSDRGLYGYTF
TRBD1	TRBJ2-2	TRBV2	.	TGTGCCAGCAGTGTTAAAGTTCGGGAAGGGGGCGGAACCGGGGAGCTGTTTTTT	CASSVKVREGGGTGELFF
.	TRBJ2-3	TRBV4-1	few	TGCGCCAGCAGCCGGATCGAGGGGGAGGCTACGCAGTATTTT	CASSRIEGEATQYF
.	TRBJ2-1	TRBV20-1	.	TGCAGTGCTAGATGGGGGAGTCCTGGGAATGAGCAGTTCTTC	CSARWGSPGNEQFF
TRBD2	TRBJ2-5	TRBV7-2	.	TGTGCCAGCAGCTACCAGCGGGGGGGAGGGGAGACCCAGTACTTC	CASSYQRGGGETQYF
.	TRBJ1-1	TRBV25-1	many	TGTGCCAGCAGTGGCATCGGGGACGCAGCTGAGGGAGCTTTCTTT	CASSGIGDAAEGAFF
.	TRBJ1-4	TRBV4-3	few	TGCGCCAGCAGCCAAGATTTCCTGGGTAATGAAAAACTGTTTTTT	CASSQDFLGNEKLFF
TRBD2	TRBJ2-7	TRBV6-5	.	TGTGCCAGCAGTTACTCGAAGACTAGCGGGGTGCACGAGCAGTACTTC	CASSYSKTSGVHEQYF
.	TRBJ2-5	TRBV4-1	.	TGCGCCAGCAGCCAAGGGGCCGATGGAGAGACCCAGTACTTC	CASSQGADGETQYF
.	TRBJ1-2	TRBV20-1	.	TGCAGTGCCAACGAGGGACAAAGTCCGGGCTACACCTTC	CSANEGQSPGYTF
TRBD2	TRBJ2-3	TRBV27	.	TGTGCCAGCATTGGGCGGGAGGGCCTTACAGATACGCAGTATTTT	CASIGREGLTDTQYF
TRBD2	TRBJ2-7	TRBV7-7	few	TGTGCTAGCAGCCCAACTGCGGGACTAGTCGGCGAGCAGTACTTC	CASSPTAGLVGEQYF
.	TRBJ2-3	TRBV12-3/TRBV12-4	few	TGTGCCAGCAGTGGTAGCGTACAGGAAGATACGCAGTATTTT	CASSGSVQEDTQYF
TRBD2	TRBJ2-1	TRBV27	.	TGTGCCAGCAGTTCTAACCCCCTAGCCTTACTAGCGAGGGGCCAGGGTGAGCAGTTCTTC	CASSSNPLALLARGQGEQFF
.	TRBJ2-1	TRBV11-2	.	TGTGCCAGCAGCGGGAAAGGGATACCCTCCTACAATGAGCAGTTCTTC	CASSGKGIPSYNEQFF
.	TRBJ2-5	TRBV18	.	TGTGCCAGCTCACCACCGTCAGGCCAAGAGACCCAGTACTTC	CASSPPSGQETQYF
TRBD1	TRBJ2-5	TRBV27	few	TGTGCCAGCAGTTTAGGGACAGGGGGTTCGAATGAGCAGTACTTC	CASSLGTGGSNEQYF
TRBD2	TRBJ2-3	TRBV4-1	.	TGCGCCAGCAGCCAAGGGGGACTAGCGGGGGGGATCACAGATACGCAGTATTTT	CASSQGGLAGGITDTQYF
.	TRBJ2-5	TRBV5-1	.	TGCGCCAGCAGCCTGACGGCAGGTAACAATGAGCAGTACTTC	CASSLTAGNNEQYF
TRBD2	TRBJ2-5	TRBV12-3/TRBV12-4	many	TGTGCCAGCAGCAATAGCGGGGAAGAGACCCAGTACTTC	CASSNSGEETQYF
TRBD1	TRBJ2-1	TRBV27	few	TGTGCCAGCAGTTTCACCGACAGGGAGTATGGTGAGCAGTTCTTC	CASSFTDREYGEQFF
.	TRBJ1-1	TRBV7-9	.	TGTGCCAGCAGCTCGACCTCCGGAGGGCCCCGGAACACTGAAGCTTTCTTT	CASSSTSGGPRNTEAFF
TRBD2	TRBJ2-5	TRBV29-1	.	TGCAGCGTCCTATCACCAGCGGGGGGCGAGACCCAGTACTTC	CSVLSPAGGETQYF